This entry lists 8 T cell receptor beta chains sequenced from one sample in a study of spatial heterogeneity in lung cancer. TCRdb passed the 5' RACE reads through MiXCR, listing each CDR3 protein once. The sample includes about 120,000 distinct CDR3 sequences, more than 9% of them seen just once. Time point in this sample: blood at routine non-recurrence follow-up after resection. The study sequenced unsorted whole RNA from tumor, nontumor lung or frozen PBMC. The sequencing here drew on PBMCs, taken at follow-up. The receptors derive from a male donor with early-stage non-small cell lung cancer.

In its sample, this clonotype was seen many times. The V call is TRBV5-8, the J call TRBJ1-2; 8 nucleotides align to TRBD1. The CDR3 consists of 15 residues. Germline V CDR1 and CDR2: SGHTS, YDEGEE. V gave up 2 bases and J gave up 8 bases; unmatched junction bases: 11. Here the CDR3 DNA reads TGTGCCAGCAGCTTCCAGGACAGGGATGCGCGGGGCTACACCTTC. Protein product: CASSFQDRDARGYTF.

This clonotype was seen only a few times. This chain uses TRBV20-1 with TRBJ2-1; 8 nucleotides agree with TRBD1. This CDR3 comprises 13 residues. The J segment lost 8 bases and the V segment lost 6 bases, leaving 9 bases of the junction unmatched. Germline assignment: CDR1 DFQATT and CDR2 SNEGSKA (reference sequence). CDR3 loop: CSATRQGFDEQFF. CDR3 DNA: TGCAGTGCAACGCGACAGGGGTTTGATGAGCAGTTCTTC.

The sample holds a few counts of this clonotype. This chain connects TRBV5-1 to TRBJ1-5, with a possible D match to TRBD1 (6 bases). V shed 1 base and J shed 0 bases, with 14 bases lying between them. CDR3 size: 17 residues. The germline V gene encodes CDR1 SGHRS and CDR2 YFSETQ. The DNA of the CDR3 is TGCGCCAGCAGCTTGACCCACGCAGGGGTTAGCAATCAGCCCCAGCATTTT. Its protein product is CASSLTHAGVSNQPQHF.

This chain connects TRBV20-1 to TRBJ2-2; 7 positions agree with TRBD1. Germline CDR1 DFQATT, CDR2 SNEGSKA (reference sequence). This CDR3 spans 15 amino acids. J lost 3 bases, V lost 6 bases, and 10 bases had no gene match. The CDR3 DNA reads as TGCAGTGCGCCTACTCGACAGGGCTACACCGGGGAGCTGTTTTTT. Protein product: CSAPTRQGYTGELFF.

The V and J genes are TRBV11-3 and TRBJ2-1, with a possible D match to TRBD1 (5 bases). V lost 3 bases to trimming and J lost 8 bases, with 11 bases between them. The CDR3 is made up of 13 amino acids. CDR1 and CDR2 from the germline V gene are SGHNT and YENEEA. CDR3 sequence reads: CASSFPGRDEQFF. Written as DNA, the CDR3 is TGTGCCAGCAGCTTCCCCGGCAGGGATGAGCAGTTCTTC.

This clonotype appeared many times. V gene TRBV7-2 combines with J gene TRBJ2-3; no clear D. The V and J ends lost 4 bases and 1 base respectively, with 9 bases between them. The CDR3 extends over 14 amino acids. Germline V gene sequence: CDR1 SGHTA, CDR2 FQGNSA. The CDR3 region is CASSYRLGTDTQYF. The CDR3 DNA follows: TGTGCCAGCAGCTACAGACTCGGCACAGATACGCAGTATTTT.

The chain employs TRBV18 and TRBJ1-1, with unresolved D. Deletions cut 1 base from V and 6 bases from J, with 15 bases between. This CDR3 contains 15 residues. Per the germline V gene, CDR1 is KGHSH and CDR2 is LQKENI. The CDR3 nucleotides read TGTGCCAGCTCACCACAGGAAGGCCTTGGGGCTGAAGCTTTCTTT. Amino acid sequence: CASSPQEGLGAEAFF.

In nucleotides, the CDR3 is TGTGCCAGCAGGGGACTAGCGGGGGGGCTGAATGAGCAGTTCTTC. Translation: CASRGLAGGLNEQFF. The chain employs TRBV11-2 and TRBJ2-1; 16 positions match TRBD2. This CDR3 contains 15 residues. The V gene's germline CDR1 is SGHAT and CDR2 FQNNGV. J gave up 7 bases and V 6 bases, and 3 bases lay outside the gene matches.